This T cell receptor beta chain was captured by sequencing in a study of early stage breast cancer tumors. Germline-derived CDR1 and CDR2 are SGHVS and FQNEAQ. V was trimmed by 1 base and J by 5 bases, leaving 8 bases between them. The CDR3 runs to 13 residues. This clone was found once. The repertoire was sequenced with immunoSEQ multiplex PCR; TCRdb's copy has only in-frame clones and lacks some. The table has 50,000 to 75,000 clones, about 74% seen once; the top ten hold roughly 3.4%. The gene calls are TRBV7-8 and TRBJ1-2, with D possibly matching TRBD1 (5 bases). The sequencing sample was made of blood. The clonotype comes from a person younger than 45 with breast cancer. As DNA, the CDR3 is TGTGCCAGCAGCTTAGGGCCAGGGTATGGCTACACCTTC. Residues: CASSLGPGYGYTF.